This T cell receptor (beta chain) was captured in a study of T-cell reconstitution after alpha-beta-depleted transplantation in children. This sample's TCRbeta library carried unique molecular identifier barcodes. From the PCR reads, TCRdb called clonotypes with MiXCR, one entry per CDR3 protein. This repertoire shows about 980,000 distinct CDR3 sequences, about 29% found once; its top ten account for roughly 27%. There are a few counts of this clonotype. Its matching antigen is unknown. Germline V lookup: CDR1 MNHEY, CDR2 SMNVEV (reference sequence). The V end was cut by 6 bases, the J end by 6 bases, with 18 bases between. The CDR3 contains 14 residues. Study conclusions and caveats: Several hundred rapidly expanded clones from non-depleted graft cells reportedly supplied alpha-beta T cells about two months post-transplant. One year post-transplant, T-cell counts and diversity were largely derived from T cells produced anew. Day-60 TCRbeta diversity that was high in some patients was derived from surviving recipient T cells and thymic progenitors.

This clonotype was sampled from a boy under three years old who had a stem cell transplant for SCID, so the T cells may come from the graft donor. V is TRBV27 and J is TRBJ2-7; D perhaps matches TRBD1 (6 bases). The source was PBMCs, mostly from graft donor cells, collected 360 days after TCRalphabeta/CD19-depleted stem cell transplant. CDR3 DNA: TGTGCCAGCAGCCTTTTCACAGGGTCCGGCGAGCAGTACTTC. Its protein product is CASSLFTGSGEQYF.